This TCR beta chain stems from a study of blood T cell repertoires in COVID-19. Only in-frame clones appear in the TCRdb table, and some are missing; sequencing was by immunoSEQ multiplex PCR. The sample has fewer than 200,000 clones, under 85% seen once. The CDR3 is made up of 16 amino acids. Between the trimmed V and J ends, which lost 3 bases and 2 bases, there was a span of 14 bases. The V gene's germline CDR1 is MGHRA and CDR2 YSYEKL. Two negative PCRs, clearance, or symptom resolution characterized the recovered Cohort 3 donors. Sequencing input: PBMCs or T cells enriched from blood (not recorded which). The source of this sequence is a man between 45 and 60 years old who had recovered from COVID-19. This chain joins TRBV4-1 and TRBJ1-5; a possible D gene is TRBD1 (5 bases). CDR3 DNA sequence: TGCGCCAGCAGCCAGGTAACAGGTTCGGGCAATCAGCCCCAGCATTTT. It encodes CASSQVTGSGNQPQHF.